The entry below gives a single T cell receptor beta chain sequence along with its context. Trimming stripped 7 bases from V and 8 bases from J, with 14 bases between. The CDR3 sequence is 13 residues long. When the RNA was reverse transcribed, random hexamers were used with an input of roughly 0.45 to 1 ug. immunoSEQ multiplex PCR amplified TCR beta CDR3 across 54 Vbeta, 13 Jbeta. TCRdb fed the immunoSEQ multiplex PCR reads into MiXCR, producing one record per CDR3 protein. The sample shows about 290,000 distinct CDR3 sequences, 89% of them seen only once. The sample is drawn from a study of CD8 T cells in Susac syndrome. The T cells that were sequenced for TCR beta were CD8+ and CD4+ cells from blood.

The chain joins TRBV23-1 to TRBJ1-4; D remains ambiguous. TRBV23-1 is an ORF for which the function is uncertain. This TCR derives from a human donor with multiple sclerosis. Sequencing used CD8+ T cells from PBMCs. CDR3 sequence reads: CASTKRGVEKLFF. The CDR3 nucleotides are TGCGCCAGCACTAAAAGAGGAGTGGAAAAACTGTTTTTT.